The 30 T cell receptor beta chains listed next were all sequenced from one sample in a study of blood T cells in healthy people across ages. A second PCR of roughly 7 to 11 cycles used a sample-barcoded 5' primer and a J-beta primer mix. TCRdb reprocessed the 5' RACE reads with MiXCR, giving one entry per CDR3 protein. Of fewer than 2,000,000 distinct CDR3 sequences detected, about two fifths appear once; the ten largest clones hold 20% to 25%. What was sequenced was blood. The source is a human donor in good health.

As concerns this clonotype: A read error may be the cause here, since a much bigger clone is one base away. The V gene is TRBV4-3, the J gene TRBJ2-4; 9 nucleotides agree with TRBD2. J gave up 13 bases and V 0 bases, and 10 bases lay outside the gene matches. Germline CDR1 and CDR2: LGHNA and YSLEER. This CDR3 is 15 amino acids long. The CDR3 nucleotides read TGCGCCAGCAGCCAAGATTCGCAGGGCGGGAGGGAGCAGTACTTC. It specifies CASSQDSQGGREQYF.

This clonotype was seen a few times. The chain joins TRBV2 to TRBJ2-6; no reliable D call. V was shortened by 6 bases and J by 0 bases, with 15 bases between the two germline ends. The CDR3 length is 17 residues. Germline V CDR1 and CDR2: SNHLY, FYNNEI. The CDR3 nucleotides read TGTGCCAGCAGCATCGGACGGGTGTTCTCTGGGGCCAACGTCCTGACTTTC. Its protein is CASSIGRVFSGANVLTF.

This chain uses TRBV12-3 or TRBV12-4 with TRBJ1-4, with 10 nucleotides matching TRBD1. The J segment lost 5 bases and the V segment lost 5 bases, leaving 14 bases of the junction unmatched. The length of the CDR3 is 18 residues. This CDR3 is CASSPPGQGLGINEKLFF. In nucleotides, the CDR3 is TGTGCCAGCAGTCCCCCGGGACAGGGGTTGGGAATAAATGAAAAACTGTTTTTT.

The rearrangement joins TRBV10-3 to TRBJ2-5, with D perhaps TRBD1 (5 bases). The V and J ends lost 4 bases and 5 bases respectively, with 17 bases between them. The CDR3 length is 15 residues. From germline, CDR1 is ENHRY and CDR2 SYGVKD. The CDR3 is CAISVPGPKEETQYF. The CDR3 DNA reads TGTGCCATCAGTGTCCCAGGGCCAAAAGAGGAGACCCAGTACTTC.

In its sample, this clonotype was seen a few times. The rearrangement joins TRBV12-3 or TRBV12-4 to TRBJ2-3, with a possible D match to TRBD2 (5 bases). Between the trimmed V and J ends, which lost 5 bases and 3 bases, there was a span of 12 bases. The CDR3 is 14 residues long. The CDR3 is CASSGRATTDTQYF. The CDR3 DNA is TGTGCCAGCAGTGGGCGGGCCACAACAGATACGCAGTATTTT.

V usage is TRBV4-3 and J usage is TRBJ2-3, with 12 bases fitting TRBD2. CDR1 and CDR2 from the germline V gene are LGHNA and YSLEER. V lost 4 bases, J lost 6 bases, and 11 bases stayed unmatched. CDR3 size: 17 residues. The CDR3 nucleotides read TGCGCCAGCAGCCCCGGGCTAGCGGGGGGGAGAGGGGATACGCAGTATTTT. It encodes CASSPGLAGGRGDTQYF.

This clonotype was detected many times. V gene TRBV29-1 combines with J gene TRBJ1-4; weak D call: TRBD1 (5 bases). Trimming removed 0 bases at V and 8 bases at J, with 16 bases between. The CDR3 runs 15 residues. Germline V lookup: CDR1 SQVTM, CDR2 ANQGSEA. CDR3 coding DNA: TGCAGCGTTGAAGATCCCGGGCAGGGTGGAGAAAAACTGTTTTTT. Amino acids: CSVEDPGQGGEKLFF.

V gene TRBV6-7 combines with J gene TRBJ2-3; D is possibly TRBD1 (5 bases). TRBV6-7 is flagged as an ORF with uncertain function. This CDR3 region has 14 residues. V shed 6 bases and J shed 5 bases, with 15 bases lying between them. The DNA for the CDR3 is TGTGCCAGCAGCACCTCCGACAGAGAAGATACGCAGTATTTT. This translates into CASSTSDREDTQYF.

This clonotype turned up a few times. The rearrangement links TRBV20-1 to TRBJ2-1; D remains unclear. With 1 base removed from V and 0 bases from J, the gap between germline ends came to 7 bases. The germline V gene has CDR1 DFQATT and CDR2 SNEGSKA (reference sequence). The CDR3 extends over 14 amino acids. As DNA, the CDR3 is TGCAGTGCTAGAGGCACCTTCTCCTACAATGAGCAGTTCTTC. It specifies CSARGTFSYNEQFF.

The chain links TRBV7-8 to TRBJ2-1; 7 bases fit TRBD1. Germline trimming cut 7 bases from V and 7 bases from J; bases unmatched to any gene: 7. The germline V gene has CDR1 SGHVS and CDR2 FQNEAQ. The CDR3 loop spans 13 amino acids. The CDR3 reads CASTIDRVNEQFF. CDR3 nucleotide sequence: TGTGCCAGCACCATAGACAGGGTAAATGAGCAGTTCTTC.

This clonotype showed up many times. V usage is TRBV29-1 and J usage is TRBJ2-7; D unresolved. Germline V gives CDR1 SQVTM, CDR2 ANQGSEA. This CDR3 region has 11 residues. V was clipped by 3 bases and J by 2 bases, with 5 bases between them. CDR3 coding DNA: TGCAGCGTTGAGAGTGCCTACGAGCAGTACTTC. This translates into CSVESAYEQYF.

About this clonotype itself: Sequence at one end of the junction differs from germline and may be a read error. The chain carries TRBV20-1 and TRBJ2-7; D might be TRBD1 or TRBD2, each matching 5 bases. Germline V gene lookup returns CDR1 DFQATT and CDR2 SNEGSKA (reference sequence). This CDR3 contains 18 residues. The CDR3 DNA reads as TGCAGTGCTAGGATCGTTACGACCCGATATGACGGGACCTACGAGCGGTACTTC. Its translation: CSARIVTTRYDGTYERYF.

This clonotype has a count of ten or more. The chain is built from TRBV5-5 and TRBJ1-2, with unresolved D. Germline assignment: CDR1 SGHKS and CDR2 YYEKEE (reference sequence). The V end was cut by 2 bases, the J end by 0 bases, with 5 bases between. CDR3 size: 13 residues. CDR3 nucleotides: TGTGCCAGCAGCTTCTTATCTAACTATGGCTACACCTTC. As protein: CASSFLSNYGYTF.

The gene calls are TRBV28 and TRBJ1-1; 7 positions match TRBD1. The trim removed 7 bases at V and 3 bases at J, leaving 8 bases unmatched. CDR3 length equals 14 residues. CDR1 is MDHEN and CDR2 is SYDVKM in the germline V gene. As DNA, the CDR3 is TGTGCCAGCACTCTACAGGGGCGTGACACTGAAGCTTTCTTT. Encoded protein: CASTLQGRDTEAFF.

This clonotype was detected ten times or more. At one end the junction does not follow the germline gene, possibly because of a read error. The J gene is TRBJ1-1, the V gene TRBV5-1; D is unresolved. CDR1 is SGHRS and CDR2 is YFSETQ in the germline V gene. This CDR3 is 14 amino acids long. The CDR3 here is CASSPEVGNTEAFF. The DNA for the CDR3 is TGTGCCAGCAGCCCCGAGGTCGGGAACACTGAAGCTTTCTTT.

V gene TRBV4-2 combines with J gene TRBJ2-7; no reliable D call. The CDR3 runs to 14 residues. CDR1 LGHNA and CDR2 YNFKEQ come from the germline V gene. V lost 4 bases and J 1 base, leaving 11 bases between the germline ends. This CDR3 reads CASSRGPTSYEQYF. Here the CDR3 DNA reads TGTGCCAGCAGCCGTGGTCCCACTTCCTACGAGCAGTACTTC.

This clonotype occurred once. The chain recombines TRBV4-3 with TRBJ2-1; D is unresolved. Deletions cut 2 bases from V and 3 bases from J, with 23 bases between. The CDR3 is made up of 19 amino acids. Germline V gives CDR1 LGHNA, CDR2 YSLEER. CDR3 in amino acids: CASSQSRVGVKSRYNEQFF. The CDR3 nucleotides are TGCGCCAGCAGCCAATCCCGGGTCGGTGTGAAATCCCGCTACAATGAGCAGTTCTTC.

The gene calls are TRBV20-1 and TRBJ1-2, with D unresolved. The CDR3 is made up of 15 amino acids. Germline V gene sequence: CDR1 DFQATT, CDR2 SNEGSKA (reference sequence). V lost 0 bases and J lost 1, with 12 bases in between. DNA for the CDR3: TGCAGTGCTAGAGATCGGAAGGGATTTAACTATGGCTACACCTTC. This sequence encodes CSARDRKGFNYGYTF.

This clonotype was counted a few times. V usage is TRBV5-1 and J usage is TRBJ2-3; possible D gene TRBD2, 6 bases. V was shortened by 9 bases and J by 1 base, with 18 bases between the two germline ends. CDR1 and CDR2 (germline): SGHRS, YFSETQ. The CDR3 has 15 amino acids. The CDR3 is CATATMGLGTDTQYF. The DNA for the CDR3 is TGCGCCACCGCGACCATGGGACTCGGCACAGATACGCAGTATTTT. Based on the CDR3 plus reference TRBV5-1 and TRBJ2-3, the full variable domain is KAGVTQTPRYLIKTRGQQVTLSCSPISGHRSVSWYQQTPGQGLQFLFEYFSETQRNKGNFPGRFSGRQFSNSRSEMNVSTLELGDSALYLCATATMGLGTDTQYFGPGTRLTVL.

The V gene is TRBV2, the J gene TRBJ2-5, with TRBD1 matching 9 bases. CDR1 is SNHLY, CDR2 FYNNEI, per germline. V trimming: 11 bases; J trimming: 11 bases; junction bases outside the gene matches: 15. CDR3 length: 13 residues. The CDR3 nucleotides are TGTGCCGCAGGGTGGGGACAGGGTCGGGAGCAGTACTTC. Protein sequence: CAAGWGQGREQYF.

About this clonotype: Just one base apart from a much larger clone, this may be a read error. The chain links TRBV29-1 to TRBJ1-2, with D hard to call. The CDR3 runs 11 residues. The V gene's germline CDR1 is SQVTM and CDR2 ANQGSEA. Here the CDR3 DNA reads TGCAGCGTTGTTGCTAACTGTGGCTACACCTTC. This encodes CSVVANCGYTF. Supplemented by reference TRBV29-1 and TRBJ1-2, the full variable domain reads SAVISQKPSRDICQRGTSLTIQCQVDSQVTMMFWYRQQPGQSLTLIATANQGSEATYESGFVIDKFPISRPNLTFSTLTVSNMSPEDSSIYLCSVVANCGYTFGSGTRLTVV.

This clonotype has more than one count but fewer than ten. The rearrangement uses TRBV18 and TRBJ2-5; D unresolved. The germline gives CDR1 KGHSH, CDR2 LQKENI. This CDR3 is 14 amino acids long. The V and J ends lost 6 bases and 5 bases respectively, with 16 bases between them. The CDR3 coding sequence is TGTGCCAGCTCTAAAGCCGGGCACTCGGAGACCCAGTACTTC. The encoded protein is CASSKAGHSETQYF.

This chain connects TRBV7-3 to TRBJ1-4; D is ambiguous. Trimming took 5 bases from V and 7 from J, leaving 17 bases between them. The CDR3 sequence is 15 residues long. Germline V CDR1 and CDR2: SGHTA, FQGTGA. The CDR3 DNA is TGTGCCAGCAGCCCACGCGCGGTGAAGGGTGAAAAACTGTTTTTT. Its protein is CASSPRAVKGEKLFF. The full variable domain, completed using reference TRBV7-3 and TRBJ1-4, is GAGVSQTPSNKVTEKGKYVELRCDPISGHTALYWYRQSLGQGPEFLIYFQGTGAADDSGLPNDRFFAVRPEGSVSTLKIQRTERGDSAVYLCASSPRAVKGEKLFFGSGTQLSVL.

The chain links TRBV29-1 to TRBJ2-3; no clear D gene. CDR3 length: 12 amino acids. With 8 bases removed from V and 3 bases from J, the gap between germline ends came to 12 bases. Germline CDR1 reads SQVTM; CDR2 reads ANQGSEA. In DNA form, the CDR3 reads TGCAGCCTTGGGCGGCGGACAGATACGCAGTATTTT. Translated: CSLGRRTDTQYF.

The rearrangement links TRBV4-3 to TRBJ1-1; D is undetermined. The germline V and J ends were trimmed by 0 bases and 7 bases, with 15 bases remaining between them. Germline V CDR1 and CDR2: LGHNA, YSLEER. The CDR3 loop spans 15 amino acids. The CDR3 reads CASSQDTGGWGEAFF. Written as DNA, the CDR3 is TGCGCCAGCAGCCAAGATACTGGAGGGTGGGGTGAAGCTTTCTTT.

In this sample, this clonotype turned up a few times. The CDR3 DNA reads TGTGCCAGCAGCCCTAACAGGGGTGGTACTGAAGCTTTCTTT. It yields the protein CASSPNRGGTEAFF. This chain links TRBV7-6 with TRBJ1-1; 7 nucleotides align to TRBD1. The junction had 8 bases not matched to a gene; V was cut back by 5 bases and J by 5 bases. The CDR3 length is 14 residues. CDR1 SGHVS and CDR2 FNYEAQ come from the germline V gene.

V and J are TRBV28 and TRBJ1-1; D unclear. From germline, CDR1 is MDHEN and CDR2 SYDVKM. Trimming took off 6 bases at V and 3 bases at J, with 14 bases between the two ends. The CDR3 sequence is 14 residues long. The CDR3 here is CASRLFRTYTEAFF. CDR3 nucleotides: TGTGCCAGCAGACTGTTCAGGACCTACACTGAAGCTTTCTTT.

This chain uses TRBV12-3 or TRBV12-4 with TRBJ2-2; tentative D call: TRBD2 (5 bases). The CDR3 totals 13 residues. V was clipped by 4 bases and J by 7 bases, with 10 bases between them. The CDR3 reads CASSWSSSGELFF. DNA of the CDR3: TGTGCCAGCAGTTGGTCTAGCAGCGGGGAGCTGTTTTTT.

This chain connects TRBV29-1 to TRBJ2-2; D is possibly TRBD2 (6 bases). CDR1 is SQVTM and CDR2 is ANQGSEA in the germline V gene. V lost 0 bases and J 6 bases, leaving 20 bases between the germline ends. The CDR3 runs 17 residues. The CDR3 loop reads CSVEDLIRGWRAGELFF. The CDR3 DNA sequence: TGCAGCGTTGAAGATCTTATCCGCGGGTGGAGGGCCGGGGAGCTGTTTTTT.

CDR3 DNA: TGTGCCACCACCGACAGGGTTAACTATGGCTACACCTTC. It is translated as CATTDRVNYGYTF. This rearrangement joins TRBV10-3 to TRBJ1-2; 7 nucleotides match TRBD1. Germline V gene sequence: CDR1 ENHRY, CDR2 SYGVKD. This CDR3 has 13 amino acids. The J segment lost 1 base and the V segment lost 10 bases, leaving 6 bases of the junction unmatched.